The clone carrying this T cell receptor beta chain came up a few times. What it binds is not known. TCRdb re-derived calls from the reads in MiXCR, one entry per CDR3 protein. The sample has about 160,000 distinct CDR3 sequences, less than 25% seen once. This record belongs to a study of T cell repertoires in cytomegalovirus infection. Study in general: Through public TCR beta signatures, both CMV infection and matching HLA type were indicated.

Notes on the study in general: What dominated the ex vivo response were HLA-C-restricted CMV-specific TCR beta clonotypes.

The CDR3 sequence is 16 residues long. Germline trimming cut 5 bases from V and 4 bases from J; bases unmatched to any gene: 7. Germline V CDR1 and CDR2: SEHNR, FQNEAQ (reference sequence). The chain links TRBV7-9 to TRBJ2-1, with 11 bases aligning to TRBD2. The sample consisted of CD8+ T cells from cultured PBMCs, taken from culture after CMV antigen stimulation. This receptor was identified in a human donor in good health (CMV status not recorded). Some clones in this sample may be carry-over from other donors' samples. The CDR3 region is CASSERLAGMYNEQFF. The CDR3 DNA reads as TGTGCCAGCAGCGAACGACTAGCGGGGATGTACAATGAGCAGTTCTTC.